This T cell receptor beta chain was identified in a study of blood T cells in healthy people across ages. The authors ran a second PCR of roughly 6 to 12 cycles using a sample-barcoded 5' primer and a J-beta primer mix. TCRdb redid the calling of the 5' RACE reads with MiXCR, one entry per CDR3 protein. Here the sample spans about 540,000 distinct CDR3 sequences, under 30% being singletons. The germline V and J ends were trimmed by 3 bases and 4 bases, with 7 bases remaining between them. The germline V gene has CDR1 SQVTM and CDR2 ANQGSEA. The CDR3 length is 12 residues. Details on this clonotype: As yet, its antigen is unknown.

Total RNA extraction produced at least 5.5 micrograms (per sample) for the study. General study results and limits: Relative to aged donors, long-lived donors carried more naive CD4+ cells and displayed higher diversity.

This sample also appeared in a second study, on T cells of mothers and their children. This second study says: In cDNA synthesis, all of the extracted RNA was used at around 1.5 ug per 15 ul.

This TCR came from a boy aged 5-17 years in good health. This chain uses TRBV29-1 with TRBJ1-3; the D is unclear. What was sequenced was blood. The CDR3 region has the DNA TGCAGCGTTGACCTAGGCGGAAACACCATATATTTT. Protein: CSVDLGGNTIYF.